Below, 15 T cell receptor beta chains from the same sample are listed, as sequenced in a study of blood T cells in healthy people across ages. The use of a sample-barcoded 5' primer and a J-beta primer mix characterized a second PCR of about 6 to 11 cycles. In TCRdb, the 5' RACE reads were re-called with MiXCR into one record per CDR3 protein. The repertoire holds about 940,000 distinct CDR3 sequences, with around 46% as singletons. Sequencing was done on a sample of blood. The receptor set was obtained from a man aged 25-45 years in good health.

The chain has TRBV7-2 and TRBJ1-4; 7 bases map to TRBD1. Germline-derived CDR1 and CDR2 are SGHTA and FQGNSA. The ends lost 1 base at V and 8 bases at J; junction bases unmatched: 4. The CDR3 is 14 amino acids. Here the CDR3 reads CASSLGTGGEKLFF. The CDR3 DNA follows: TGTGCCAGCAGCTTAGGGACAGGTGGGGAAAAACTGTTTTTT.

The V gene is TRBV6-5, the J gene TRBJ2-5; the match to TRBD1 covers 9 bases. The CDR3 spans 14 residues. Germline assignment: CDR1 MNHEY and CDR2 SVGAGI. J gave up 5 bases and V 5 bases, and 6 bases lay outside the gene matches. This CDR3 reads CASSEGQGTETQYF. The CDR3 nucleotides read TGTGCCAGCAGTGAGGGACAGGGAACGGAGACCCAGTACTTC.

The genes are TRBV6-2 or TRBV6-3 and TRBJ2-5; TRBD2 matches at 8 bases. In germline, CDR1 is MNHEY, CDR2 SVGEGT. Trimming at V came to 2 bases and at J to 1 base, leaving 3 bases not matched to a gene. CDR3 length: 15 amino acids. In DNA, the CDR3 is TGTGCCAGCAGTTACGCGCGGGGGGTCCAAGAGACCCAGTACTTC. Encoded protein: CASSYARGVQETQYF.

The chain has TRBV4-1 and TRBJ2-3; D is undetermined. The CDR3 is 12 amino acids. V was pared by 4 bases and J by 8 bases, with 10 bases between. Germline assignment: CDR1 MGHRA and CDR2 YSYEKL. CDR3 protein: CASSPDPATQYF. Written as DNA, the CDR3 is TGCGCCAGCAGCCCGGACCCAGCTACGCAGTATTTT.

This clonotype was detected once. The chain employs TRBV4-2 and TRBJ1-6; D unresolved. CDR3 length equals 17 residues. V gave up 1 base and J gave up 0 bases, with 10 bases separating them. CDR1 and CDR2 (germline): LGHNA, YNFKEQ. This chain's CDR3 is CASSQVESSSYNSPLHF. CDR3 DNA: TGTGCCAGCAGCCAAGTGGAATCGAGCTCCTATAATTCACCCCTCCACTTT.

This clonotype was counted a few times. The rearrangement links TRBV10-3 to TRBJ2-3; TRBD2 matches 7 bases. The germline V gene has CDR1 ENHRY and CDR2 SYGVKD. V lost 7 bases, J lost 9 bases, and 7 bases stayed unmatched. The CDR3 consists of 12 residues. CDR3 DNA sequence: TGTGCCATCACGACGGGGGGAGACACGCAGTATTTT. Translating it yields CAITTGGDTQYF.

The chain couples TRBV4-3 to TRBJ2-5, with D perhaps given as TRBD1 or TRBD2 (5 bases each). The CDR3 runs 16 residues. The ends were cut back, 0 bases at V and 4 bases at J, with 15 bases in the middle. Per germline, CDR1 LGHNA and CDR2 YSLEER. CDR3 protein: CASSQEADRGGETQYF. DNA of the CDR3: TGCGCCAGCAGCCAAGAGGCGGACCGGGGCGGAGAGACCCAGTACTTC.

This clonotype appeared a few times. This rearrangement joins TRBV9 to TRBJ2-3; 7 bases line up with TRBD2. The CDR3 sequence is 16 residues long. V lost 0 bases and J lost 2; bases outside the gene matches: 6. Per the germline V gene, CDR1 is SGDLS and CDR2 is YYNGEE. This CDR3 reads CASSVGASGPTDTQYF. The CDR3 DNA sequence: TGTGCCAGCAGCGTAGGAGCTAGCGGTCCCACAGATACGCAGTATTTT.

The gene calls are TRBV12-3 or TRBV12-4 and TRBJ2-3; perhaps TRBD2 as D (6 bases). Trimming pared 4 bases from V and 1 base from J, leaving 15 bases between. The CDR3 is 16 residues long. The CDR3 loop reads CASSWDWTSGTDTQYF. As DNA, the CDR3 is TGTGCCAGCAGTTGGGACTGGACGTCCGGCACAGATACGCAGTATTTT.

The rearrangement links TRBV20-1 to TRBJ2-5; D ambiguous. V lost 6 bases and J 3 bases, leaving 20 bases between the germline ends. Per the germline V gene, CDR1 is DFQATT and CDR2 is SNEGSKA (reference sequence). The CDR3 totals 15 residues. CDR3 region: CSAPQGKHRKETQYF. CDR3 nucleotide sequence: TGCAGTGCCCCACAAGGGAAGCATAGAAAAGAGACCCAGTACTTC.

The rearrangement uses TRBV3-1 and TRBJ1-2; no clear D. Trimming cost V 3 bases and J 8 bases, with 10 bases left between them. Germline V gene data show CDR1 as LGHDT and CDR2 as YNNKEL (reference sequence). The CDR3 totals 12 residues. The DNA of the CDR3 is TGTGCCAGCAGCCACGGACGTGTGGGCTACACCTTC. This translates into CASSHGRVGYTF.

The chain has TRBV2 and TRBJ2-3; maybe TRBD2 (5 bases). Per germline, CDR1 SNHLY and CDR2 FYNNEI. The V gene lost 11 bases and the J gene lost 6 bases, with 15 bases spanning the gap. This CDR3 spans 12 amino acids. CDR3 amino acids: CAGTETGDTQYF. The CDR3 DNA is TGTGCCGGCACCGAAACGGGGGATACGCAGTATTTT.

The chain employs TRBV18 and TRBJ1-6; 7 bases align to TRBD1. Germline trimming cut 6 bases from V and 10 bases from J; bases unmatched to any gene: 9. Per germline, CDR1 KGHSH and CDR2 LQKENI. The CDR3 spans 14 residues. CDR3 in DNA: TGTGCCAGCTCGGGTGAGAGACAGGGATCACCCCTCCACTTT. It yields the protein CASSGERQGSPLHF. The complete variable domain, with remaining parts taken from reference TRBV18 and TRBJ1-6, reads NAGVMQNPRHLVRRRGQEARLRCSPMKGHSHVYWYRQLPEEGLKFMVYLQKENIIDESGMPKERFSAEFPKEGPSILRIQQVVRGDSAAYFCASSGERQGSPLHFGNGTRLTVT.

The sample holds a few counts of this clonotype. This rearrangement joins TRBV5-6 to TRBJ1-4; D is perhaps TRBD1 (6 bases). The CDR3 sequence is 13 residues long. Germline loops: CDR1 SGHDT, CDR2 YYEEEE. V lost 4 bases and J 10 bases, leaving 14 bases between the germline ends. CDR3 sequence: CASSQGLEVKLFF. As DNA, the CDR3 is TGTGCCAGCAGCCAGGGGTTGGAGGTAAAACTGTTTTTT.

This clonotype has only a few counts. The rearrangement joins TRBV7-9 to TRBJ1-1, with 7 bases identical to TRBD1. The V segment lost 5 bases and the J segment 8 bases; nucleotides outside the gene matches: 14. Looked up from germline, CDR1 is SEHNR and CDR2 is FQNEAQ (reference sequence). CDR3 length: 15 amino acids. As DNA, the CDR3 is TGTGCCAGCAGCCAAAACAGGGGTACTAACGGCGAAGCTTTCTTT. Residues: CASSQNRGTNGEAFF. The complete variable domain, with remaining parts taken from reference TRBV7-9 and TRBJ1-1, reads DTGVSQNPRHKITKRGQNVTFRCDPISEHNRLYWYRQTLGQGPEFLTYFQNEAQLEKSRLLSDRFSAERPKGSFSTLEIQRTEQGDSAMYLCASSQNRGTNGEAFFGQGTRLTVV.